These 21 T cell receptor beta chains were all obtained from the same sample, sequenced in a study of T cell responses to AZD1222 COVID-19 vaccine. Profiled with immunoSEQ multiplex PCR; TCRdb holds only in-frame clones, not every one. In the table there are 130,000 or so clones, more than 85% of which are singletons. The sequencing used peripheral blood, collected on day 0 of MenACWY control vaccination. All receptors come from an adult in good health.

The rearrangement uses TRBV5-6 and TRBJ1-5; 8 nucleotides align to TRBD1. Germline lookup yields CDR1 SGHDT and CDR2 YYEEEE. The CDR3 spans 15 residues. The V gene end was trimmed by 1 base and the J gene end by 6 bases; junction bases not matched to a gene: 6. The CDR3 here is CASSLTGGDTQPQHF. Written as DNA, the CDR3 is TGTGCCAGCAGCTTGACAGGGGGTGACACTCAGCCCCAGCATTTT.

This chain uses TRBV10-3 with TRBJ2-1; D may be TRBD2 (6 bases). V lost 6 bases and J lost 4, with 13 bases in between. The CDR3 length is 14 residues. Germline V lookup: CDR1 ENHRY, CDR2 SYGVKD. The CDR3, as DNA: TGTGCCATCAGAGAACCGGGACTTTACAATGAGCAGTTCTTC. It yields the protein CAIREPGLYNEQFF.

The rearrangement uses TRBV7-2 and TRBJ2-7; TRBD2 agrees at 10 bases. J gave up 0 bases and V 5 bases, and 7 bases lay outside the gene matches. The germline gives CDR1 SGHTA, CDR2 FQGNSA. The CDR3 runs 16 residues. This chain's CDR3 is CASSPHSGGSSYEQYF. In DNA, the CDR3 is TGTGCCAGCAGCCCCCATAGCGGGGGGAGCTCCTACGAGCAGTACTTC.

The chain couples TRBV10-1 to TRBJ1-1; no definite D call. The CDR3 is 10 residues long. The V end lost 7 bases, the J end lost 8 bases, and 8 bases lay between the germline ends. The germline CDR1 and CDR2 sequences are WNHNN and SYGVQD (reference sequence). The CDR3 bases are TGCGCCAGCAAAGGTTTGGAAGCTTTCTTT. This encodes CASKGLEAFF.

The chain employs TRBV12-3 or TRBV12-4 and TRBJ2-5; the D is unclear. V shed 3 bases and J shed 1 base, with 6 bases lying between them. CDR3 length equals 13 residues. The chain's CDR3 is CASSFGFQETQYF. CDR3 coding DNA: TGTGCCAGCAGTTTCGGGTTCCAAGAGACCCAGTACTTC.

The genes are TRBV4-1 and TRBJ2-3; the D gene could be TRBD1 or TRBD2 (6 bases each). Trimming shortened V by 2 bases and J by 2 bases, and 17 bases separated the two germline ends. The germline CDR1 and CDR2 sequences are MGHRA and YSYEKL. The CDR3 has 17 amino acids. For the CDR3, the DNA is TGCGCCAGCAGCCAACCGGGGGCGCGCACCGACACAGATACGCAGTATTTT. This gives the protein CASSQPGARTDTDTQYF.

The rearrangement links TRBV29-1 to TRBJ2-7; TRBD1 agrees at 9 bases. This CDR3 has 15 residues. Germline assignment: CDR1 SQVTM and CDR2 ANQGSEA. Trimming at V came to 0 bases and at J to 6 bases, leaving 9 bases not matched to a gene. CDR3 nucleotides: TGCAGCGTTGAAGAGGCACAGGGGGCGAAGGGCGAGCAGTACTTC. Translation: CSVEEAQGAKGEQYF.

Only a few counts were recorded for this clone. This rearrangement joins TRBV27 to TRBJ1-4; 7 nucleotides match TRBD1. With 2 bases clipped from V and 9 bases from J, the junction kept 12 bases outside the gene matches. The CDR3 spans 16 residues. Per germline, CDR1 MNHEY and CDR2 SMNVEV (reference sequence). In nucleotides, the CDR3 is TGTGCCAGCAGTTTAAGGGGGCCCGGGGAAACCAAAAAACTGTTTTTT. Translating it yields CASSLRGPGETKKLFF.

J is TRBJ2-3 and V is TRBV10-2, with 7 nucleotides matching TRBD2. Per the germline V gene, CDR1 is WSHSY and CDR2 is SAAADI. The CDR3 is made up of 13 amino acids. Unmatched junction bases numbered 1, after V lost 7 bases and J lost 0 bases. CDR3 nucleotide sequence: TGCGCCAGCAAACTAGCGAGCACAGATACGCAGTATTTT. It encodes CASKLASTDTQYF.

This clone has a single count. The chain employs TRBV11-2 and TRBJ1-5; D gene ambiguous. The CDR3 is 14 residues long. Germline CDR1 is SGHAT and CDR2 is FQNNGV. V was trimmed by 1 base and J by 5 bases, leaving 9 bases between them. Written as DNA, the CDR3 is TGTGCCAGCAGCTTAGGGGCAGATTATCAGCCCCAGCATTTT. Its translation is CASSLGADYQPQHF.

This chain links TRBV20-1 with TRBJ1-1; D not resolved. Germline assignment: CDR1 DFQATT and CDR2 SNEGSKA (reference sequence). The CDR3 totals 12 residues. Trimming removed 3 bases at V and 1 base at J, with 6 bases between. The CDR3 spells CSASSENTEAFF. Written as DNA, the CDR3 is TGCAGTGCTAGTTCGGAGAACACTGAAGCTTTCTTT.

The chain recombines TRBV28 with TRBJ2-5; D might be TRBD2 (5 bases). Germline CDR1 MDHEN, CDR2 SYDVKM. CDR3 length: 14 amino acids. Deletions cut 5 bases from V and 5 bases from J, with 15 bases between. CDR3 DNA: TGTGCCAGCAGTGGAGCGGACTTTTGGGAGACCCAGTACTTC. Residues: CASSGADFWETQYF.

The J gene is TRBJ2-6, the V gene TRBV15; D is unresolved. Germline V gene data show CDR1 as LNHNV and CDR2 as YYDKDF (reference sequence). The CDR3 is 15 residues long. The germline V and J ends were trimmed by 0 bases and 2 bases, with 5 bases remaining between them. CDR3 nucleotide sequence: TGTGCCACCAGCAGAGAAGTGGCTGGGGCCAACGTCCTGACTTTC. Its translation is CATSREVAGANVLTF.

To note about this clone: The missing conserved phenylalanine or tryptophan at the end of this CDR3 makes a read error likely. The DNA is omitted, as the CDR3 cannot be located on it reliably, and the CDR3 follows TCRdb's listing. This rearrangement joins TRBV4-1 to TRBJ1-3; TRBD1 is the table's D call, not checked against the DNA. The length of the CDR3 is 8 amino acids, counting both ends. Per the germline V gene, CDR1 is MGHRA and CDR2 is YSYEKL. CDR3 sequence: CASSPRRS.

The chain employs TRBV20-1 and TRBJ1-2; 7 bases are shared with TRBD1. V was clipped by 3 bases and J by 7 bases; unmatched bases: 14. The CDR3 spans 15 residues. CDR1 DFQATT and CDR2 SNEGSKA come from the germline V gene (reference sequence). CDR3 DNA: TGCAGTGCTAGTCTTCAGAACAGGGGACCGCGTGGCTACACCTTC. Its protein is CSASLQNRGPRGYTF.

The CDR3 loop reads CASSQVPGGSTDTQYF. The CDR3, as DNA: TGCGCCAGCAGCCAAGTGCCAGGGGGAAGCACAGATACGCAGTATTTT. V usage is TRBV4-1 and J usage is TRBJ2-3; the match to TRBD1 covers 7 bases. The germline V gene encodes CDR1 MGHRA and CDR2 YSYEKL. The V and J ends lost 1 base and 0 bases, in that order; junction bases with no gene match: 4. The CDR3 has 16 amino acids.

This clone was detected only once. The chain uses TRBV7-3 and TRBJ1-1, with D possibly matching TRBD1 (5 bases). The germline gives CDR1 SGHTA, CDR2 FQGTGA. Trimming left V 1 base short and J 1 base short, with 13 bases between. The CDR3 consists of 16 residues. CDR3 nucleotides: TGTGCCAGCAGCTTAAAGGCATGGGGGGAGAACACTGAAGCTTTCTTT. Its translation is CASSLKAWGENTEAFF.

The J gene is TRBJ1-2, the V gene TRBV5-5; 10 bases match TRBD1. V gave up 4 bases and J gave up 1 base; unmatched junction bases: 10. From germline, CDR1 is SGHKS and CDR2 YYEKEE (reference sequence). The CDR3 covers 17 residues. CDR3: CASSPGQGEPFNYGYTF. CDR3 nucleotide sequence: TGTGCCAGCAGCCCCGGACAGGGGGAGCCATTTAACTATGGCTACACCTTC.

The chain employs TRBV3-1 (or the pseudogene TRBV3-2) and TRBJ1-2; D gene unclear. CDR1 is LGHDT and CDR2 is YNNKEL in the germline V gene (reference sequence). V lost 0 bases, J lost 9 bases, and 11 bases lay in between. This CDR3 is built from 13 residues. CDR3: CASSQDPSSSYTF. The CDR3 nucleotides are TGTGCCAGCAGCCAAGATCCCTCCAGTAGCTACACCTTC.

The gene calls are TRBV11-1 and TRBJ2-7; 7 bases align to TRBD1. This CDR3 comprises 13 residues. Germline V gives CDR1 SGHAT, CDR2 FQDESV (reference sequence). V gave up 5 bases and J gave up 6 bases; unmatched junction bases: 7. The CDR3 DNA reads TGTGCCAGCAGCACCGGGACAGCCCTCGAGCAGTACTTC. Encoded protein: CASSTGTALEQYF.

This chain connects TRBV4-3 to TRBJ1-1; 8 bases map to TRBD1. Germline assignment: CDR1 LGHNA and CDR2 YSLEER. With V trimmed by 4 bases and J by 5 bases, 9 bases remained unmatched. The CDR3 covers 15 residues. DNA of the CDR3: TGCGCCAGCAGCCCTGGACAGGGTTTTGAAACTGAAGCTTTCTTT. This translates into CASSPGQGFETEAFF.